The sequence of this TCR beta chain was determined in a study of shared clonotypes between healthy human individuals. As for the study in general: Used for every donor were three CD4 naive, three CD4 memory, two CD8 naive and one CD8 memory plate.

Sequenced by immunoSEQ multiplex PCR; TCRdb stores in-frame clones only, minus some. The sample comprises 2 million to 2.5 million clones, 90% to 96% of which are singletons, and 0.1% to 0.15% rests with the top ten. Losses at the gene ends were 0 bases for V and 5 bases for J; bases not matched to a gene: 8. Germline values: CDR1 MNHEY, CDR2 SMNVEV (reference sequence). The CDR3 sequence is 16 residues long. This rearrangement joins TRBV27 to TRBJ1-2; 8 nucleotides align to TRBD1. This receptor was taken from a man aged 18 to 29 in good health. Sequenced input: naive CD4+ T cells sorted from blood. Subset denoted: CD45RA+ positively selected. The CDR3 DNA reads TGTGCCAGCAGTTTATCGGGGGCAGGGGGCCGGTATGGCTACACCTTC. Protein product: CASSLSGAGGRYGYTF.